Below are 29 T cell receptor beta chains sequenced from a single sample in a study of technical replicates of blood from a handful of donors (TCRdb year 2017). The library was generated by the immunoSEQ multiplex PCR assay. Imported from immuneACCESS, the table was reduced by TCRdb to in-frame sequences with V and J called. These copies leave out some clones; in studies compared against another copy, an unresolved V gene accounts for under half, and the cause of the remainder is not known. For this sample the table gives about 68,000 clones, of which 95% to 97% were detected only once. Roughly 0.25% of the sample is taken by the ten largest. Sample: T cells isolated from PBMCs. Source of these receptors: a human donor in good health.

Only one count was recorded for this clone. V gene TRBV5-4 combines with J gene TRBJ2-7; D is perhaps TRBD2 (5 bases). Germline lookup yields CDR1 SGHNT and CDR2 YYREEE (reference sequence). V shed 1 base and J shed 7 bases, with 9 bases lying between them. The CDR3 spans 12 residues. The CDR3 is CASSLLAREQYF. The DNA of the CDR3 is TGTGCCAGCAGCTTGCTAGCTCGGGAGCAGTACTTC.

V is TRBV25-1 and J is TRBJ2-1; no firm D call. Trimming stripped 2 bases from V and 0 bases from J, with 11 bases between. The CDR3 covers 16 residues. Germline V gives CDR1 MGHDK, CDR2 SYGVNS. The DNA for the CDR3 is TGTGCCAGCAGTGAACTAGACTCGAGCTCCTACAATGAGCAGTTCTTC. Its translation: CASSELDSSSYNEQFF.

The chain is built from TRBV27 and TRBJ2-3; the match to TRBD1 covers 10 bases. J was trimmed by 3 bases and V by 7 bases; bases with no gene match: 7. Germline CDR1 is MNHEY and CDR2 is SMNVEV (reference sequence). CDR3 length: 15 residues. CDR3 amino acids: CASTLWTGGTDTQYF. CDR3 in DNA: TGTGCCAGCACACTTTGGACAGGGGGAACAGATACGCAGTATTTT.

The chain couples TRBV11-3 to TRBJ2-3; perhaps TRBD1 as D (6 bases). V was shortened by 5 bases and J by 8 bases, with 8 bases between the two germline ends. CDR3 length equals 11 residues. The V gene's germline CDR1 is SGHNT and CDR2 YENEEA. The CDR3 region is CASSAGVTQYF. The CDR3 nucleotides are TGTGCCAGCAGCGCAGGGGTTACGCAGTATTTT. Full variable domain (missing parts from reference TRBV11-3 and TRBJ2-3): EAGVVQSPRYKIIEKKQPVAFWCNPISGHNTLYWYLQNLGQGPELLIRYENEEAVDDSQLPKDRFSAERLKGVDSTLKIQPAELGDSAVYLCASSAGVTQYFGPGTRLTVL.

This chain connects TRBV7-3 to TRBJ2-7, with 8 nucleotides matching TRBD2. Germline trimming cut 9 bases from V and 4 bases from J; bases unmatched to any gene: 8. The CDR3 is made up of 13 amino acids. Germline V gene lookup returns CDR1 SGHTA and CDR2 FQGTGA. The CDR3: CASSAGVSYEQYF. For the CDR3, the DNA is TGTGCCAGTTCAGCGGGAGTATCGTACGAGCAGTACTTC. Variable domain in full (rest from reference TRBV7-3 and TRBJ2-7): GAGVSQTPSNKVTEKGKYVELRCDPISGHTALYWYRQSLGQGPEFLIYFQGTGAADDSGLPNDRFFAVRPEGSVSTLKIQRTERGDSAVYLCASSAGVSYEQYFGPGTRLTVT.

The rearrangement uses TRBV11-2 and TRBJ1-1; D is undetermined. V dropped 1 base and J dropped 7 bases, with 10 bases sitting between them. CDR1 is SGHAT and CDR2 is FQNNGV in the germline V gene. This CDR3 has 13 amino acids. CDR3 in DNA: TGTGCCAGCAGCTTAGTGCGAGGGAATGAAGCTTTCTTT. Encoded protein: CASSLVRGNEAFF.

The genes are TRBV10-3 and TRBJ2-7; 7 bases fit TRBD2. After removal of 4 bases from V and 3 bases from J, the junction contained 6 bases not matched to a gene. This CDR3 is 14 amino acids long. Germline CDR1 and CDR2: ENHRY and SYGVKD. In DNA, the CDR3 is TGTGCCATCAGTGTTAGCGGGCCCCTCTACGAGCAGTACTTC. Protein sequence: CAISVSGPLYEQYF.

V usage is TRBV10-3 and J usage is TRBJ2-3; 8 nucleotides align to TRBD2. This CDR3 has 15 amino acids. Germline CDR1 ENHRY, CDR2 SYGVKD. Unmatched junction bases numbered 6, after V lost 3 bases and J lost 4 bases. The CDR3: CAISDGLASSDTQYF. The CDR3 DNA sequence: TGTGCCATCAGTGACGGACTAGCTTCATCAGATACGCAGTATTTT.

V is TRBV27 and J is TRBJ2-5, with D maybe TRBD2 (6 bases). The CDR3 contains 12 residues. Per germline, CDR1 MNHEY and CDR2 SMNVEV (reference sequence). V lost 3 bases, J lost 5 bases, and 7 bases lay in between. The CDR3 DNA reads TGTGCCAGCAGTTTTGGGAGGGAGACCCAGTACTTC. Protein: CASSFGRETQYF.

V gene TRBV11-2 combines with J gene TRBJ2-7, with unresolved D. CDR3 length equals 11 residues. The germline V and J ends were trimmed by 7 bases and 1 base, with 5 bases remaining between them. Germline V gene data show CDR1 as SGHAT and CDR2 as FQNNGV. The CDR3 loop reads CASTLSYEQYF. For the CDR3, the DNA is TGTGCCAGCACCCTATCCTACGAGCAGTACTTC.

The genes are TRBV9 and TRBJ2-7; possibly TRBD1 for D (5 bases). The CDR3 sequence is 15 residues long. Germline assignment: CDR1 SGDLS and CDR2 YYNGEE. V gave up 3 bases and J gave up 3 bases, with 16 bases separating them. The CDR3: CASSESPGLNYEQYF. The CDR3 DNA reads TGTGCCAGCAGCGAGAGCCCAGGGCTGAACTACGAGCAGTACTTC.

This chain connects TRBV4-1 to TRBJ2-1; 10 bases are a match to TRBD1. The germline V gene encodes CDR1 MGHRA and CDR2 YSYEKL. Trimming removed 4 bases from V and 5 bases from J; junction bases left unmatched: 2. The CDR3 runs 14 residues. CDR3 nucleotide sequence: TGCGCCAGCAGCCGGGACAGGGGACACAATGAGCAGTTCTTC. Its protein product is CASSRDRGHNEQFF.

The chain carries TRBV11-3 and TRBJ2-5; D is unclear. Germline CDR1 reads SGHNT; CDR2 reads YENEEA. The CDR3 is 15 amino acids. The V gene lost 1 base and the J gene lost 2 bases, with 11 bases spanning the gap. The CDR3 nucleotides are TGTGCCAGCAGCTTAGGGTCAGGATTTCAAGAGACCCAGTACTTC. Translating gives CASSLGSGFQETQYF. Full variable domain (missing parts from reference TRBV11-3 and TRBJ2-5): EAGVVQSPRYKIIEKKQPVAFWCNPISGHNTLYWYLQNLGQGPELLIRYENEEAVDDSQLPKDRFSAERLKGVDSTLKIQPAELGDSAVYLCASSLGSGFQETQYFGPGTRLLVL.

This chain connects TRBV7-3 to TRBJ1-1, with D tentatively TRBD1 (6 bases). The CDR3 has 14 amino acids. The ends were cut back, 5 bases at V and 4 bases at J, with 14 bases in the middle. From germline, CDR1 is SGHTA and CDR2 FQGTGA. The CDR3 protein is CASSPLTGSTEAFF. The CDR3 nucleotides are TGTGCCAGCAGCCCCCTGACAGGAAGCACTGAAGCTTTCTTT.

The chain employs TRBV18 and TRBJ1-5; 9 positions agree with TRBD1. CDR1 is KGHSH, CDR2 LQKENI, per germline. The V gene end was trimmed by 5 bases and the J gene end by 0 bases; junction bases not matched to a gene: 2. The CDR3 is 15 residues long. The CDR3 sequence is CASSSTGGSNQPQHF. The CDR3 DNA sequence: TGTGCCAGCTCATCGACAGGGGGTAGCAATCAGCCCCAGCATTTT.

The CDR3 bases are TGTGCCAGCAGTAAGGCAGGGGGCTTCTATGGCTACACCTTC. It encodes CASSKAGGFYGYTF. The gene calls are TRBV28 and TRBJ1-2; TRBD1 matches 8 bases. The CDR3 covers 14 residues. The trim removed 5 bases at V and 4 bases at J, leaving 6 bases unmatched. Germline assignment: CDR1 MDHEN and CDR2 SYDVKM.

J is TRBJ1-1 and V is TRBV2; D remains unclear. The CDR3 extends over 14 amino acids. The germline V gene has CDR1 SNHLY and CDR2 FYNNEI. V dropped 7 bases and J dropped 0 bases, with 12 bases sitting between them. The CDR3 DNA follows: TGTGCCAGCAAAGTCAGGCAGATGAACACTGAAGCTTTCTTT. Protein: CASKVRQMNTEAFF. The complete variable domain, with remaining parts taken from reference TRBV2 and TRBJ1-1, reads EPEVTQTPSHQVTQMGQEVILRCVPISNHLYFYWYRQILGQKVEFLVSFYNNEISEKSEIFDDQFSVERPDGSNFTLKIRSTKLEDSAMYFCASKVRQMNTEAFFGQGTRLTVV.

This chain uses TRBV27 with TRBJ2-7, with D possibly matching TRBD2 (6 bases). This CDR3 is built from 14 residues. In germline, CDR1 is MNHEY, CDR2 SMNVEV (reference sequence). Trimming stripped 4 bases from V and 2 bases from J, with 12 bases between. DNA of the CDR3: TGTGCCAGCAGTTGGGGAGGAGGCGCCTACGAGCAGTACTTC. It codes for CASSWGGGAYEQYF.

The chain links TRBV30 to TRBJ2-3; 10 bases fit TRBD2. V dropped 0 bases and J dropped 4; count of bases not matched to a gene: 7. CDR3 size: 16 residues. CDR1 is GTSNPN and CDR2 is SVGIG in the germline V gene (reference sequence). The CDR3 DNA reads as TGTGCCTGGAGTGTAAGTCTAGCGGGAGTGTCAGATACGCAGTATTTT. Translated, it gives CAWSVSLAGVSDTQYF.

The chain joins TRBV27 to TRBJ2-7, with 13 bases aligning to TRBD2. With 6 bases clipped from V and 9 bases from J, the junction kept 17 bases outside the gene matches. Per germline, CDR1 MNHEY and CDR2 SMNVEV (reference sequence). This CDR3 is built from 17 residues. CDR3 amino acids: CASRETGGGLAGVGQYF. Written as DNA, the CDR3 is TGTGCCAGCAGGGAGACAGGGGGCGGACTAGCGGGAGTTGGGCAGTACTTC.

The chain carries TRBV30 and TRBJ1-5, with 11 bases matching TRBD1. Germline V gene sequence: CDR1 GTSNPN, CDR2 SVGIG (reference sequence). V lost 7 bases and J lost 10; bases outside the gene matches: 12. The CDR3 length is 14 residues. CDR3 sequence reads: CAYEQGQGGGPQHF. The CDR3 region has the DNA TGTGCCTATGAACAGGGACAGGGGGGGGGACCCCAGCATTTT.

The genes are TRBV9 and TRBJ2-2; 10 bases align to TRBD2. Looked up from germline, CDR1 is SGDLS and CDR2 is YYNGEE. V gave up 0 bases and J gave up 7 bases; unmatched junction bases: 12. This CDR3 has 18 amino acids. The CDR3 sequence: CASSVGGGAGGLNGELFF. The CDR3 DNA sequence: TGTGCCAGCAGCGTAGGAGGTGGAGCGGGAGGGCTTAACGGGGAGCTGTTTTTT.

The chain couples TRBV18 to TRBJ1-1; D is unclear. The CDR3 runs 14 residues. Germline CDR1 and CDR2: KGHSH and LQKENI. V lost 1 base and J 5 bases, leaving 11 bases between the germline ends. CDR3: CASSPRQVLTEAFF. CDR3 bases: TGTGCCAGCTCACCACGGCAGGTTTTAACTGAAGCTTTCTTT.

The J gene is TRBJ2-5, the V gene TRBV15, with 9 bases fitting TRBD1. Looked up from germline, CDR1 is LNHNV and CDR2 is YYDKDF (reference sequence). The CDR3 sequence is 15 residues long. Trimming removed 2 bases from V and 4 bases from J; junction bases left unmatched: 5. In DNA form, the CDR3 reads TGTGCCACCAGCAGACCCGGGACAGGGTCAGAGACCCAGTACTTC. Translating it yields CATSRPGTGSETQYF.

The CDR3 region has the DNA TGTGCCAGCAACGACAGGGGCTACACTGAAGCTTTCTTT. Its translation is CASNDRGYTEAFF. The chain links TRBV27 to TRBJ1-1; 8 nucleotides agree with TRBD1. The CDR3 is 13 amino acids. After removal of 7 bases from V and 3 bases from J, the junction contained 4 bases not matched to a gene. CDR1 and CDR2 (germline): MNHEY, SMNVEV (reference sequence).

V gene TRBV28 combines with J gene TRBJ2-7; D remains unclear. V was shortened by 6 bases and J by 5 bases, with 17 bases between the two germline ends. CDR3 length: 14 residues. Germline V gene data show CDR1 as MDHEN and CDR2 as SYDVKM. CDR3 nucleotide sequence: TGTGCCAGCAGACTAACCAACACTGGCCACGAGCAGTACTTC. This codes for CASRLTNTGHEQYF.

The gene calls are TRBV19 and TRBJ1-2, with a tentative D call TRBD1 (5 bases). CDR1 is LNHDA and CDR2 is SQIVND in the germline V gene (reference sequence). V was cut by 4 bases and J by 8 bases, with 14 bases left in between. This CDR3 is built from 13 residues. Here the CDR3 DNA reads TGTGCCAGTAGTAAGGACACGAAGATAGGCTACACCTTC. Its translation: CASSKDTKIGYTF.

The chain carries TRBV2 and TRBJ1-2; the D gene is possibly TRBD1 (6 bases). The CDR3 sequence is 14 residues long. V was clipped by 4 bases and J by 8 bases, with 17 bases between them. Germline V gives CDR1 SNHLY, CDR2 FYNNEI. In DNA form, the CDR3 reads TGTGCCAGCAGTGTAGGAGGGGGGGGAGGCGGCTACACCTTC. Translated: CASSVGGGGGGYTF.

In DNA form, the CDR3 reads TGTGCCAGCAGCTATGGTACTGGTTTCGAAAAACTGTTTTTT. Translating it yields CASSYGTGFEKLFF. J is TRBJ1-4 and V is TRBV6-6; no firm D call. The germline V and J ends were trimmed by 6 bases and 8 bases, with 16 bases remaining between them. The CDR3 length is 14 residues. The germline CDR1 and CDR2 sequences are MNHNY and SVGAGI (reference sequence).